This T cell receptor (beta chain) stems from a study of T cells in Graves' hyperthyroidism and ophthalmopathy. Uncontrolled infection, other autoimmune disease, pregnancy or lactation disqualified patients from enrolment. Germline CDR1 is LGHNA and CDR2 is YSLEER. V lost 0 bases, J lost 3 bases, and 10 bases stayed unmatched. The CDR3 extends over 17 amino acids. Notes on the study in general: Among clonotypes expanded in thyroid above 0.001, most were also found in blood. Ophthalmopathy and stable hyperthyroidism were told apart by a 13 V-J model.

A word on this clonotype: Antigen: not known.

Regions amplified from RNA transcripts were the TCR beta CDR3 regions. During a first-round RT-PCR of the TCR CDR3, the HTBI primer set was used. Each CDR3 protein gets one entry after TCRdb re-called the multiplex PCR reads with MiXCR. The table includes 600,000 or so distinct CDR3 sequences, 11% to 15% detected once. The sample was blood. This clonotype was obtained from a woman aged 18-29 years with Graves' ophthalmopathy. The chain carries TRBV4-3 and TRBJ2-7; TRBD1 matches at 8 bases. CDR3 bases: TGCGCCAGCAGCCAAGATCTGGCAGGGGGCGTTGGCTACGAGCAGTACTTC. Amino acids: CASSQDLAGGVGYEQYF.